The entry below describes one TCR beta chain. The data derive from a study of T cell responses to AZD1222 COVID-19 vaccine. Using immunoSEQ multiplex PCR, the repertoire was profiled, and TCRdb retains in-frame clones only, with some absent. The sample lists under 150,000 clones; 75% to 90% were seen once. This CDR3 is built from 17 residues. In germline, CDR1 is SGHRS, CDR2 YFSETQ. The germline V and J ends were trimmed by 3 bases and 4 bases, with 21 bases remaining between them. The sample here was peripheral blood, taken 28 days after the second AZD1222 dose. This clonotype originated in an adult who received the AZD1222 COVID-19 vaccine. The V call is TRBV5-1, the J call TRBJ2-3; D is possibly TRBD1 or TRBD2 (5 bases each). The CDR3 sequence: CASSWISGTHGADTQYF. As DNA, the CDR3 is TGCGCCAGCAGCTGGATATCCGGGACCCACGGCGCAGATACGCAGTATTTT.